This T cell receptor beta chain was sequenced in a study of blood T cell repertoires in COVID-19. Turning to the study itself: Cohort 3 recovery required two negative PCRs, clearance, or symptom resolution.

Participant age was about 18 to 95 years, and participants resided in roughly 25 US areas. Per the original data handling: Scientists estimated how many nucleated cells there were by amplifying reference gene primers. Some clones are missing from TCRdb's copy, which holds only in-frame ones; the method was immunoSEQ multiplex PCR. The D gene and trimming were derived from the DNA, and the V and J assignments and clone size from that table. The data show approximately 360,000 clones, with more than 70% seen just once and about 2.1% held by the top ten. V shed 4 bases, J shed 3 bases, and the junction held 2 bases outside the gene matches. The CDR3 spans 14 residues. Germline assignment: CDR1 SGHRS and CDR2 YFSETQ.

V is TRBV5-1 and J is TRBJ2-2; 8 bases match TRBD2. The sample taken for sequencing was PBMCs or T cells enriched from blood (not recorded which). The source of this sequence is a man aged 35 to 55 in a cohort exposed to, infected with or recovered from COVID-19 (not recorded which). The CDR3 bases are TGCGCCAGCAGCCCTAGCGGGTACACCGGGGAGCTGTTTTTT. Its translation is CASSPSGYTGELFF.